This T cell receptor beta chain was identified in a study of shared clonotypes between healthy human individuals. Whole-study context: The donor pool was made up of two women and a few men aged 18 to 49. Used for every donor were three CD4 naive, three CD4 memory, two CD8 naive and one CD8 memory plate. The study's findings and limits: Only blood was sampled; tissue repertoires likely differ.

Comment on this clone: As yet, its antigen is unknown.

When replicate PCRs were run on sorted subsets, they used about 200 ng DNA, tens of thousands of T cell genomes. The assay was immunoSEQ multiplex PCR, and TCRdb's table has in-frame clones only and misses some. The sample has millions of clones; around 94% are singletons. Specimen: naive CD4+ T cells sorted from blood. As for subset: CD45RA+ positively selected. This sequence originates from a man younger than 30 in good health.

Here the CDR3 reads CASSLVGQGTDTQYF. In nucleotides, the CDR3 is TGTGCCAGCAGCTTAGTGGGACAGGGCACAGATACGCAGTATTTT. V usage is TRBV7-9 and J usage is TRBJ2-3, with TRBD1 matching 8 bases. The length of the CDR3 is 15 residues. V lost 1 base to trimming and J lost 1 base; unmatched junction nucleotides: 1. The germline V gene has CDR1 SEHNR and CDR2 FQNEAQ (reference sequence).